This paragraph covers one T cell receptor (beta chain) sequence. This sample was included in a study of T cells in localized non-small cell lung cancer. TCRdb keeps only in-frame clones here, not all; method: immunoSEQ multiplex PCR. This table has about 35,000 clones, about 90% appearing once. Germline loops: CDR1 LNHDA, CDR2 SQIVND (reference sequence). The CDR3 is made up of 15 amino acids. The ends lost 9 bases at V and 1 base at J; junction bases unmatched: 4. The clonotype comes from a female donor of 60 years or more with stage I lung adenocarcinoma. The starting material was peripheral blood, obtained before any cancer treatment. The chain recombines TRBV19 with TRBJ2-2; TRBD1 agrees at 11 bases. DNA for the CDR3: TGTGCCAGCCGGACAGGGGGCTTGAACACCGGGGAGCTGTTTTTT. It encodes CASRTGGLNTGELFF.